Detailed here is one TCR beta chain. Its antigen is unidentified. One entry per CDR3 protein results from TCRdb running MiXCR on the 5' RACE reads. The data show around 280,000 distinct CDR3 sequences, approximately 8% seen once. This sample was included in a study of identical twins. Findings and limits, study-wide: Zero-insertion analyses could be partly confounded by invariant MAIT and iNKT cells. Fewer insertions were carried by abundant cord blood beta clonotypes, but none was seen in memory repertoires.

Only healthy Caucasians were included as donors. The V gene lost 3 bases and the J gene lost 5 bases, with 11 bases spanning the gap. The CDR3 totals 14 residues. Germline assignment: CDR1 MGHDK and CDR2 SYGVNS. These data are also associated with another study on yellow fever vaccine responses in identical twins. That investigation notes: Convergence reportedly seemed to mark part of the twins' vaccine T cell response, with personalization marking the rest.

This clonotype was obtained from a woman younger than 35 in good health. The chain has TRBV25-1 and TRBJ2-1; D uncertain. The material sequenced was memory (CD45RO+) T cells sorted from blood. CDR3 nucleotides: TGTGCCAGCAGTGATCCCCCGACCCACAATGAGCAGTTCTTC. Translated, it gives CASSDPPTHNEQFF.